A single sample is the source of the 26 T cell receptor beta chains below, sequenced in a study of early T cells in non-severe SARS-CoV-2 infection. Each CDR3 protein gets one entry after TCRdb re-called the 5' RACE reads with MiXCR. This table holds 45,000 to 75,000 distinct CDR3 sequences, around 9.3% found once. The specimen was whole blood. The receptors were sampled from an adult who was a healthcare worker with PCR-confirmed SARS-CoV-2 infection or an uninfected control (not recorded which).

J is TRBJ2-1 and V is TRBV29-1, with 13 bases aligning to TRBD2. This CDR3 is built from 15 residues. V dropped 6 bases and J dropped 8; count of bases not matched to a gene: 10. The germline CDR1 and CDR2 sequences are SQVTM and ANQGSEA. CDR3 residues: CSVVRTSGSFDEQFF. In nucleotides, the CDR3 is TGCAGCGTCGTCAGGACTAGCGGGAGTTTCGATGAGCAGTTCTTC.

The chain combines TRBV20-1 with TRBJ2-5; D may be TRBD2 (5 bases). CDR3 length: 14 residues. The germline V gene has CDR1 DFQATT and CDR2 SNEGSKA (reference sequence). With 1 base removed from V and 5 bases from J, the gap between germline ends came to 14 bases. CDR3 DNA: TGCAGTGCTAGAGGTACCCTAGCTGCGGAGACCCAGTACTTC. It translates to CSARGTLAAETQYF.

This clonotype occurred many times. As DNA, the CDR3 is TGCAGTGCTACCCGCCTGCGTCCGGGGAACCAAGAGACCCAGTACTTC. Amino acid sequence: CSATRLRPGNQETQYF. The chain has TRBV20-1 and TRBJ2-5; the D gene is possibly TRBD2 (5 bases). This CDR3 has 16 amino acids. CDR1 is DFQATT and CDR2 is SNEGSKA in the germline V gene (reference sequence). Trimming took off 4 bases at V and 0 bases at J, with 18 bases between the two ends.

As for this clonotype: This may be a read error: a much more frequent sequence differs by one nucleotide. CDR3 DNA sequence: TGTGCCAGCAGCTCCCATCCCGTAGATACGCAGTATTTT. Translation gives CASSSHPVDTQYF. The chain uses TRBV7-2 and TRBJ2-3, with D unclear. V lost 4 bases to trimming and J lost 5 bases, with 10 bases between them. The CDR3 extends over 13 amino acids. Germline loops: CDR1 SGHTA, CDR2 FQGNSA. The entire variable domain, with the rest obtained from reference TRBV7-2 and TRBJ2-3, is as follows: GAGVSQSPSNKVTEKGKDVELRCDPISGHTALYWYRQSLGQGLEFLIYFQGNSAPDKSGLPSDRFSAERTGGSVSTLTIQRTQQEDSAVYLCASSSHPVDTQYFGPGTRLTVL.

This clonotype was counted at least ten times. The chain has TRBV7-3 and TRBJ2-5; no firm D call. Trimming removed 4 bases at V and 0 bases at J, with 6 bases between. CDR1 is SGHTA and CDR2 is FQGTGA in the germline V gene. The CDR3 totals 13 residues. The CDR3: CASSSMYQETQYF. Written as DNA, the CDR3 is TGTGCCAGCAGCTCCATGTACCAAGAGACCCAGTACTTC.

V is TRBV7-8 and J is TRBJ1-5; no firm D call. The CDR3 length is 14 residues. Per germline, CDR1 SGHVS and CDR2 FQNEAQ. The V gene lost 2 bases and the J gene lost 7 bases, with 12 bases spanning the gap. CDR3 DNA sequence: TGTGCCAGCAGCTTAACCCCCAGGCTGCAGCCCCAGCATTTT. It codes for CASSLTPRLQPQHF.

This clonotype was found many times. This chain uses TRBV7-2 with TRBJ2-1; 9 bases line up with TRBD2. Germline CDR1 SGHTA, CDR2 FQGNSA. After removal of 0 bases from V and 1 base from J, the junction contained 4 bases not matched to a gene. This CDR3 has 17 amino acids. The CDR3 sequence: CASSLALAGGSYNEQFF. Here the CDR3 DNA reads TGTGCCAGCAGCTTAGCTTTGGCGGGAGGGTCCTACAATGAGCAGTTCTTC.

The chain joins TRBV10-3 to TRBJ2-2, with 7 bases lining up with TRBD1. Germline V CDR1 and CDR2: ENHRY, SYGVKD. There are 11 residues in the CDR3. The junction had 3 bases not matched to a gene; V was cut back by 10 bases and J by 7 bases. In nucleotides, the CDR3 is TGTGCCACCGGGGACAGCGGGGAGCTGTTTTTT. This encodes CATGDSGELFF.

This clonotype was counted ten times or more. The V and J genes are TRBV15 and TRBJ1-2; D remains unclear. The V gene lost 0 bases and the J gene lost 4 bases, with 9 bases spanning the gap. Germline V gene lookup returns CDR1 LNHNV and CDR2 YYDKDF (reference sequence). The CDR3 is 14 amino acids. The CDR3 nucleotides read TGTGCCACCAGCAGAGATAGGGTTGGCTATGGCTACACCTTC. It is translated as CATSRDRVGYGYTF. Complete variable domain (other parts from reference TRBV15 and TRBJ1-2): DAMVIQNPRYQVTQFGKPVTLSCSQTLNHNVMYWYQQKSSQAPKLLFHYYDKDFNNEADTPDNFQSRRPNTSFCFLDIRSPGLGDTAMYLCATSRDRVGYGYTFGSGTRLTVV.

This chain connects TRBV20-1 to TRBJ2-7, with 15 bases fitting TRBD2. The CDR3 has 12 amino acids. Germline-derived CDR1 and CDR2 are DFQATT and SNEGSKA (reference sequence). CDR3 protein: CSASGLAGGPAV. The CDR3 nucleotides read TGCAGTGCTAGCGGACTAGCGGGAGGGCCCGCGGTC.

This clonotype turned up a few times. The J gene is TRBJ1-2, the V gene TRBV6-2 or TRBV6-3; unclear D gene. In germline, CDR1 is MNHEY, CDR2 SVGEGT. This CDR3 has 12 amino acids. The ends were cut back, 2 bases at V and 6 bases at J, with 7 bases in the middle. CDR3 in amino acids: CASSYSGDGYTF. In nucleotides, the CDR3 is TGTGCCAGCAGTTACAGCGGGGATGGCTACACCTTC.

V gene TRBV12-3 or TRBV12-4 combines with J gene TRBJ2-2, with D perhaps matching TRBD2 (5 bases). The CDR3 is made up of 13 amino acids. V dropped 2 bases and J dropped 6 bases, with 7 bases sitting between them. The DNA of the CDR3 is TGTGCCAGCAGTTTATACGGGGCCGGGGAGCTGTTTTTT. Residues: CASSLYGAGELFF.

This clonotype was observed at least ten times. The rearrangement links TRBV29-1 to TRBJ1-2; D is unclear. Germline CDR1 is SQVTM and CDR2 is ANQGSEA. The V and J ends lost 4 bases and 12 bases respectively, with 21 bases between them. The CDR3 is 13 amino acids. This CDR3 reads CSVANLEYEDDTF. As DNA, the CDR3 is TGCAGCGTTGCGAATCTAGAATACGAGGACGACACCTTC.

This chain links TRBV15 with TRBJ2-7; 12 bases align to TRBD2. After removal of 8 bases from V and 4 bases from J, the junction contained 0 bases not matched to a gene. The CDR3 has 12 residues. Germline CDR1 reads LNHNV; CDR2 reads YYDKDF (reference sequence). For the CDR3, the DNA is TGTGCCACCGGGACTAGCGGGTACGAGCAGTACTTC. This codes for CATGTSGYEQYF.

Many counts were recorded for this clonotype. This chain links TRBV7-2 with TRBJ2-1; 15 nucleotides match TRBD2. The V and J ends lost 2 bases and 9 bases, in that order; junction bases with no gene match: 5. Germline CDR1 reads SGHTA; CDR2 reads FQGNSA. The CDR3 is 16 amino acids. The CDR3 protein is CASSLMGLAGGGEQFF. The DNA of the CDR3 is TGTGCCAGCAGCTTAATGGGACTAGCGGGAGGAGGTGAGCAGTTCTTC.

This clonotype has just a few counts. The chain employs TRBV7-9 and TRBJ2-1, with TRBD2 identical over 9 bases. CDR3 length equals 15 residues. The V and J ends lost 5 bases and 9 bases, in that order; junction bases with no gene match: 11. Germline V gene data show CDR1 as SEHNR and CDR2 as FQNEAQ (reference sequence). The CDR3 here is CASSPGGRAVVEQFF. CDR3 sequence (DNA): TGTGCCAGCAGCCCCGGCGGGAGGGCCGTCGTTGAGCAGTTCTTC.

At least ten counts were recorded for this clonotype. This chain uses TRBV6-6 with TRBJ2-3; 14 positions agree with TRBD2. The CDR3 length is 16 residues. V shed 6 bases and J 5 bases; nucleotides not matched to a gene: 7. Germline CDR1 reads MNHNY; CDR2 reads SVGAGI (reference sequence). CDR3 bases: TGTGCCAGCAGCCTCGGACTAGCGGGAGGCCAAGATACGCAGTATTTT. The encoded protein is CASSLGLAGGQDTQYF.

This clonotype appeared many times. The CDR3 nucleotides read TGCGCCAGCAGCCAAGATTTAATGGCGGTTAACTATGGCTACACCTTC. It codes for CASSQDLMAVNYGYTF. The chain couples TRBV4-3 to TRBJ1-2; the D is unclear. The germline V gene has CDR1 LGHNA and CDR2 YSLEER. The CDR3 has 16 residues. Trimming left V 0 bases short and J 1 base short, with 12 bases between.

This clonotype was seen more than once but under ten times. The chain combines TRBV7-2 with TRBJ2-2; tentatively, D is TRBD2 (7 bases). V was shortened by 2 bases and J by 2 bases, with 12 bases between the two germline ends. CDR1 is SGHTA, CDR2 FQGNSA, per germline. The CDR3 extends over 16 amino acids. The CDR3 bases are TGTGCCAGCAGCTTACAGGGGACTATCAACACCGGGGAGCTGTTTTTT. The encoded protein is CASSLQGTINTGELFF.

Regarding this clonotype: A much larger clone sits a single nucleotide away, making a read error possible. The V gene is TRBV5-6, the J gene TRBJ2-1, with D hard to call. The CDR3 loop spans 13 amino acids. Per the germline V gene, CDR1 is SGHDT and CDR2 is YYEEEE. CDR3 residues: CASKRTSYNDQFF. CDR3 in DNA: TGTGCCAGCAAAAGGACCTCCTACAATGATCAGTTCTTC.

The sample holds a few counts of this clonotype. J is TRBJ2-3 and V is TRBV29-1; 8 bases agree with TRBD1. The CDR3 is 13 amino acids. Germline CDR1 reads SQVTM; CDR2 reads ANQGSEA. Germline trimming cut 7 bases from V and 1 base from J; bases unmatched to any gene: 4. CDR3 amino acids: CSAGTGGTDTQYF. The CDR3 DNA reads TGCAGCGCCGGGACAGGCGGCACAGATACGCAGTATTTT.

The rearrangement joins TRBV28 to TRBJ2-1, with 9 bases lining up with TRBD1. The CDR3 has 14 residues. Germline V gives CDR1 MDHEN, CDR2 SYDVKM. Trimming took 5 bases from V and 8 from J; bases not matched to a gene: 7. This CDR3 reads CASSIGTGFYEQFF. CDR3 DNA: TGTGCCAGCAGTATCGGGACAGGGTTCTATGAGCAGTTCTTC. The variable domain in full, completed from reference TRBV28 and TRBJ2-1, reads DVKVTQSSRYLVKRTGEKVFLECVQDMDHENMFWYRQDPGLGLRLIYFSYDVKMKEKGDIPEGYSVSREKKERFSLILESASTNQTSMYLCASSIGTGFYEQFFGPGTRLTVL.

This clonotype has a handful of counts. The J gene is TRBJ1-4, the V gene TRBV27; no clear D. The CDR3 loop spans 14 amino acids. Germline V gives CDR1 MNHEY, CDR2 SMNVEV (reference sequence). V lost 4 bases and J 0 bases, leaving 6 bases between the germline ends. DNA of the CDR3: TGTGCCAGCAGTTGGTTTGCAACTAATGAAAAACTGTTTTTT. Its translation: CASSWFATNEKLFF.

Ten or more counts support this clonotype. This sequence joins TRBV19 and TRBJ2-3; TRBD2 matches 10 bases. V lost 4 bases to trimming and J lost 4 bases; unmatched junction nucleotides: 5. This CDR3 has 15 residues. The V gene's germline CDR1 is LNHDA and CDR2 SQIVND (reference sequence). The CDR3 coding sequence is TGTGCCAGTAGTAGCCTAGCGGGAGTTGCAGATACGCAGTATTTT. Translation: CASSSLAGVADTQYF.

This clonotype appeared a few times. The gene calls are TRBV5-1 and TRBJ2-5, with unresolved D. The CDR3 sequence is 16 residues long. The germline V and J ends were trimmed by 4 bases and 8 bases, with 24 bases remaining between them. Germline lookup yields CDR1 SGHRS and CDR2 YFSETQ. The CDR3 reads CASSLRSMTQGYTQYF. The CDR3 DNA reads as TGCGCCAGCAGCCTGCGGTCCATGACGCAAGGGTACACCCAGTACTTC.

V gene TRBV20-1 combines with J gene TRBJ2-1; 8 bases agree with TRBD2. Germline CDR1 is DFQATT and CDR2 is SNEGSKA (reference sequence). The V gene end was trimmed by 6 bases and the J gene end by 7 bases; junction bases not matched to a gene: 11. The CDR3 extends over 14 amino acids. The CDR3 reads CSARSGSRSNEQFF. The CDR3 DNA follows: TGCAGTGCCAGGAGCGGGAGTAGGAGTAATGAGCAGTTCTTC.